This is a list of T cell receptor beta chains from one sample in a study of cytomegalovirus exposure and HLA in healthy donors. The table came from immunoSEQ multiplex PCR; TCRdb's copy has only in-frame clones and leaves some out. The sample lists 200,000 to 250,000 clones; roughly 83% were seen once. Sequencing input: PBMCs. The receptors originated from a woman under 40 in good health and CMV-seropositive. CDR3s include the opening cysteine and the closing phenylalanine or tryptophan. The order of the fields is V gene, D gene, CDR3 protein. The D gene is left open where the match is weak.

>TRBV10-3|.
CAISDRTEAFF
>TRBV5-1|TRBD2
CASSTLAVPYEQYF
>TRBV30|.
CACEPGLLAGTQYF
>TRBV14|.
CASSPEGHEYEQYF
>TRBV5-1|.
CASSLVQGGYGYTF
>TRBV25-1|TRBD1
CASPTAHPGQPRCEQYF
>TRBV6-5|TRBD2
CASSYASGISYEQYF
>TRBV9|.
CASTQGGISYGYTF
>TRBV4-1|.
CASSQGRSGANVLTF
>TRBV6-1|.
CASVIYSAGGNTIYF
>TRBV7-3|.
CASRGESTEAFF
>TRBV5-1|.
CASSLEVWEDTQYF
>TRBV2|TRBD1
CASSGTDRAHEQYF
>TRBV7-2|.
CASSLSGPALYEQYF
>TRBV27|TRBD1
CASRPRDSSYEQYF
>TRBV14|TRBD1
CASSPPNRGLRYEQYF
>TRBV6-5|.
CASSAGPQLNNEQFF
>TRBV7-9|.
CASSPGPRTHEQYF
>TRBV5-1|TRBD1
CASSLGQGNEKLFF
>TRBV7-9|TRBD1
CASSPPDRFSHEQYF
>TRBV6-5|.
CASSLTGGNQPQHF
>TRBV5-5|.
CASSLREGTIYF
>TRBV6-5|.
CASRLRRVGDNEQFF
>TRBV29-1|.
CSVEDSGDRKKTDYGYTF
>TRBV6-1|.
CASKGGHSYEQYF
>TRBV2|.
CASSSPLDRSTDTQYF
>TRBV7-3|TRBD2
CASSLLAGDDEQYF
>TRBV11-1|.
CASSVRRENTEAFF
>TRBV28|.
CASSFSDSGLEQYF
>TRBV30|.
CAWSVGQTYQETQYF
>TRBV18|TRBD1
CASSPRQGNYGYTF
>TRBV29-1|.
CSVEDETQYF
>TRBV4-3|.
CASSQEPAGGYGYTF
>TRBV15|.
CATSRRQTNTEAFF
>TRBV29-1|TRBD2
CSGTREETQYF
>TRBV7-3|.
CASSLTGEGRYGYTF
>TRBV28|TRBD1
CASHSPTTGYGYTF
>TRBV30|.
CAWSVGPEYGYTF
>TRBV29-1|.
CSVAGGRQSYNEQFF
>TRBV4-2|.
CASSQEGQGTNEKLFF
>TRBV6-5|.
CASGGIHSGNTIYF
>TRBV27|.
CASSTSYGTEAFF
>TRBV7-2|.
CASSLALGDGSYEQYF
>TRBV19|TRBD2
CASSTSGSWETQYF
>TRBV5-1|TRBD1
CASSLGDRDNYGYTF
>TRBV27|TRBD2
CASSQGTSFHNEQFF
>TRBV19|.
CASSGAGNEQFF
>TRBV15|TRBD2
CATSRAGGSTYEQYF
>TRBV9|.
CASSVVGATQETQYF
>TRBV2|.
CASSDPVAGANVLTF
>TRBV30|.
CAWSGDLNTEAFF